The rows below give T cell receptor beta chains drawn from one sample of a study of blood T cell repertoires in COVID-19. The protocol was immunoSEQ multiplex PCR, while the TCRdb copy is restricted to in-frame clones and leaves out a portion. The sample lists fewer than 400,000 clones, roughly 90% seen once, with more than 8.5% in the top ten. The sample taken for sequencing was PBMCs or T cells enriched from blood (not recorded which). These receptors were taken from a woman between 18 and 29 years old who had recovered from COVID-19. The CDR3 runs from the conserved cysteine through the conserved F or W. The D gene is left open where the match is weak. Only part of the rows carry a size: once, few, many, or a class if the clone is expanded.

DNA,CDR3,D,V,size,J
TGTGCCAGCAGTTCCCCGCGGGAGAGCACAGATACGCAGTATTTT,CASSSPRESTDTQYF,TRBD2,TRBV6-5,-,TRBJ2-3
TGTGCCAGCAGTGAAGGGAAAGGTCTAGCGGGAGATACGCAGTATTTT,CASSEGKGLAGDTQYF,TRBD2,TRBV6-1,once,TRBJ2-3
TGTGCCAGCAGCTCCTATTACGAGCAGTACTTC,CASSSYYEQYF,-,TRBV7-9,-,TRBJ2-7
TGTGCCAGCAGTTTAGCAGGGTCGACGCAGTATTTT,CASSLAGSTQYF,-,TRBV27,-,TRBJ2-3
TGCGCCAGCAGCTTGCGGTCTCGATACAGGGCCTCCTACGAGCAGTACTTC,CASSLRSRYRASYEQYF,-,TRBV5-1,few,TRBJ2-7
TGTGCCAGCAGCCCAGGAGCAGGGTCCTACGAGCAGTACTTC,CASSPGAGSYEQYF,-,TRBV7-3,-,TRBJ2-7
TGTGCCAGCAGCCACCAGACCTGGGCCTTGAACACTGAAGCTTTCTTT,CASSHQTWALNTEAFF,-,TRBV27,-,TRBJ1-1
TGTGCCAGCAGGAAGGTGGCAGGAACTAACTATGGCTACACCTTC,CASRKVAGTNYGYTF,-,TRBV11-2,-,TRBJ1-2
TGCAGCGTTGCCGGGACTAGCGGGGCTCAGGGTCCCTACAATGAGCAGTTCTTC,CSVAGTSGAQGPYNEQFF,TRBD2,TRBV29-1,-,TRBJ2-1
TGTGCCAGCAGCTACACTCCGGGACAGACTACTGGAAACACCATATATTTT,CASSYTPGQTTGNTIYF,TRBD1,TRBV5-8,-,TRBJ1-3
TGTGCCAGCAGTTTAGCCCCGGGGACTGGGGCCAACGTCCTGACTTTC,CASSLAPGTGANVLTF,-,TRBV27,-,TRBJ2-6
TGCGCCAGCAGCCGCGGCAGGGTAGGCCGGTACCATGAGCAGTTCTTC,CASSRGRVGRYHEQFF,-,TRBV4-1,-,TRBJ2-1
TGTGCCAGCAGCCGAGCAACTAATGAAAAACTGTTTTTT,CASSRATNEKLFF,-,TRBV7-2,-,TRBJ1-4
TGTGCCAGCAGTTACGTCGGGGGGGAGTACTCCTACGAGCAGTACTTC,CASSYVGGEYSYEQYF,TRBD2,TRBV6-5,once,TRBJ2-7
TGTGCCAGCAGTTACTTGAACACTGAAGCTTTCTTT,CASSYLNTEAFF,-,TRBV11-2,-,TRBJ1-1
TGTGCCAGCAGCGCAACAGGGGGAAGGTACAATGAGCAGTTCTTC,CASSATGGRYNEQFF,TRBD1,TRBV7-9,-,TRBJ2-1
TGTGCCAGCAGCTTGGGGCAGGGAGGGCTCAATGAGCAGTTCTTC,CASSLGQGGLNEQFF,TRBD2,TRBV5-6,-,TRBJ2-1
TGCGCCAGCAAGGCGGGGAGCACAGATACGCAGTATTTT,CASKAGSTDTQYF,-,TRBV4-3,-,TRBJ2-3
TGTGCCAGCAGCTTGGGGCACGGGGGGCTCGCAGATACGCAGTATTTT,CASSLGHGGLADTQYF,-,TRBV5-4,-,TRBJ2-3
TGCAGTGCTAGTCCTCCCGTCTCTGGAAACACCATATATTTT,CSASPPVSGNTIYF,-,TRBV20-1,-,TRBJ1-3
TGCGCCAGCAGCTCGATGGGACAGATGAACACTGAAGCTTTCTTT,CASSSMGQMNTEAFF,TRBD1,TRBV5-1,-,TRBJ1-1
TGTGCCAGCAGAAATCCGGGACGGGACTCAGATGGCTACACCTTC,CASRNPGRDSDGYTF,-,TRBV6-5,-,TRBJ1-2
TGTGCCAGTAGTATAGATCTAGGGACAGGGTCCTCTGGGGCCAACGTCCTGACTTTC,CASSIDLGTGSSGANVLTF,TRBD1,TRBV19,-,TRBJ2-6
TGTGCCAGCAGCTTAGAACTTAGAGCCCAAGAGACCCAGTACTTC,CASSLELRAQETQYF,-,TRBV7-2,-,TRBJ2-5
TGTGCCAGCAGTTACTCGAGGGCTCGCTACACCTTC,CASSYSRARYTF,-,TRBV6-2/TRBV6-3,once,TRBJ1-2
TGTGCCAGCTCTCCACTGGCCGGGACAGGGGTTTCACCCCTCCACTTT,CASSPLAGTGVSPLHF,TRBD1,TRBV18,-,TRBJ1-6
TGTGCCAGCAGCCAACCGGGACTAGCGGCCGTGGCCCAGTACTTC,CASSQPGLAAVAQYF,TRBD2,TRBV4-2,-,TRBJ2-5
TGTGCCAGAAAAACTCCAAGGGACAGCTCCTGTGGCTTC,CARKTPRDSSCGF,TRBD1,TRBV27,-,TRBJ2-7
TGCGCCAGCAGCCTAGGCCGACAGGCTTTGGAGGGCTACACCTTC,CASSLGRQALEGYTF,-,TRBV5-1,-,TRBJ1-2
TGTGCCAGCAGCTTCTTGGCGGGACGGAGTAATAATTCACCCCTCCACTTT,CASSFLAGRSNNSPLHF,-,TRBV7-2,-,TRBJ1-6
TGTGCCAGCAGCTTAGGGGTCGGACTGAGCTCTGGAAACACCATATATTTT,CASSLGVGLSSGNTIYF,-,TRBV7-9,-,TRBJ1-3
TGTGCCAGCAGCTTAGGGGTAGCGGGAGAGCGGGAGACCCAGTACTTC,CASSLGVAGERETQYF,TRBD2,TRBV11-3,-,TRBJ2-5
TGTGCCAGCAGCTCCGGGACTAGCCCCTACAATGAGCAGTTCTTC,CASSSGTSPYNEQFF,TRBD2,TRBV7-9,-,TRBJ2-1
TGTGCCATCCGGCCCCAGGGAAATTCACCCCTCCACTTT,CAIRPQGNSPLHF,-,TRBV6-5,-,TRBJ1-6
TGTGCCAGCAGTGAATGGAAGGGACATTTATCAGAGACCCAGTACTTC,CASSEWKGHLSETQYF,-,TRBV6-1,-,TRBJ2-5
TGTGCCAGCAGCCCGACTAGCGGGGGCTTTGATGAGACCCAGTACTTC,CASSPTSGGFDETQYF,TRBD2,TRBV9,-,TRBJ2-5
TGTGCCAGCAGCGTAGTTGGGACTAGCGGGAGGGGCCCCAAAAATACGCAGTATTTT,CASSVVGTSGRGPKNTQYF,TRBD2,TRBV9,-,TRBJ2-3
TGTGCCAGCTCTGTCCGCGGGCAGTATTTT,CASSVRGQYF,-,TRBV5-8,-,TRBJ2-3
TGTGCCAGCATCGACAGCTCTGGAAACACCATATATTTT,CASIDSSGNTIYF,-,TRBV28,once,TRBJ1-3
TGTGCCAGCTCACGACAGGGGGCGACTAATGAAAAACTGTTTTTT,CASSRQGATNEKLFF,TRBD1,TRBV18,-,TRBJ1-4
TGTGCCAGCAGCAGGACAGGTCTATCAATTATGAACACTGAAGCTTTCTTT,CASSRTGLSIMNTEAFF,TRBD1,TRBV14,-,TRBJ1-1
TGTGCCAGCAGCCCCTGGACGGGGAGCTCCTACGAGCAGTACTTC,CASSPWTGSSYEQYF,-,TRBV7-9,once,TRBJ2-7
TGTGCCAGCAGCTTCCGGGACAGGGTCTACGAGCAGTACTTC,CASSFRDRVYEQYF,TRBD1,TRBV7-8,-,TRBJ2-7
TGTGCCTGTAACAGGGACCCAAACACTGAAGCTTTCTTT,CACNRDPNTEAFF,-,TRBV30,-,TRBJ1-1
TGTGCCAGCAGCTTAAGAGAGGGACAGACCTTTTCACCCCTCCACTTT,CASSLREGQTFSPLHF,TRBD1,TRBV7-9,-,TRBJ1-6
TGTGCCAGCAGCCAGCGGGAGTTCCCCTACGAGCAGTACTTC,CASSQREFPYEQYF,-,TRBV21-1,-,TRBJ2-7
TGTGCCAGTAGTCCGACAGCCTTTGGCGAGACCCAGTACTTC,CASSPTAFGETQYF,-,TRBV19,-,TRBJ2-5
TGTGCCAGCAGCTTACTCGGTCTAGCGGGAGGACCCACAGATACGCAGTATTTT,CASSLLGLAGGPTDTQYF,TRBD2,TRBV7-3,-,TRBJ2-3
TGTGCCAGTAGTATCCGGCACAGAGAGCCTGGAAACACCATATATTTT,CASSIRHREPGNTIYF,-,TRBV19,-,TRBJ1-3
TGTGCCACCTGTCGGACAGCGACTAACTATGGCTACACCTTC,CATCRTATNYGYTF,-,TRBV6-1,-,TRBJ1-2
TGTGCCAGCAGCAAAAAAGGGGCTCGACAGGGGTACGCTTTCTTT,CASSKKGARQGYAFF,-,TRBV21-1,-,TRBJ1-1